This is a list of T cell receptor beta chains from one sample in a study of monozygotic twins with inflammatory bowel disease. One entry per CDR3 protein, without DNA, is what TCRdb gives after re-calling the 5' RACE reads. The sample table sets out about 380,000 distinct CDR3 sequences. Source material: blood. The receptor set was obtained from a human donor with ulcerative colitis or Crohn's disease, or a healthy co-twin of an affected twin (not recorded which). The CDR3 runs from the conserved cysteine through the conserved F or W.

TRBJ2-7 | TRBV7-2 | CASSRMGSGGAAYEQYF
TRBJ2-1 | TRBV20-1 | CSAVPPDSFYNEQFF
TRBJ2-3 | TRBV7-9 | CASSFSEYVTDTQYF
TRBJ1-5 | TRBV19 | CASSTRGPQHF
TRBJ2-7 | TRBV7-2 | CASSLEGGLSYEQYF
TRBJ1-4 | TRBV5-4 | CASSPTPGTRVGGEKLFF
TRBJ2-1 | TRBV20-1 | CSAREGGRALNEQFF
TRBJ2-3 | TRBV7-2 | CASSLSAVEDTQYF
TRBJ1-4 | TRBV4-3 | CASSFHSPTNEKLFF
TRBJ2-7 | TRBV12-3/TRBV12-4 | CASSIIGVYEQYF
TRBJ2-2 | TRBV28 | CASSTGQGIRTGELFF
TRBJ2-2 | TRBV19 | CASSRHERRNTGELFF
TRBJ2-7 | TRBV7-9 | CASSLGGTGGPYEQYF
TRBJ1-2 | TRBV6-2/TRBV6-3 | CASSSINYGYTF
TRBJ2-2 | TRBV7-9 | CASSLYQAGELFF
TRBJ2-7 | TRBV28 | CASNGGTSWREQYF
TRBJ2-4 | TRBV20-1 | CSARGDSKNIQYF
TRBJ2-2 | TRBV7-2 | CASGRAAGGQTGELFF
TRBJ2-1 | TRBV9 | CASSGEGGAYNEQFF
TRBJ1-6 | TRBV13 | CASSFRGGSYNSPLHF
TRBJ1-4 | TRBV3-1 | CASSQDAGYGEKLFF
TRBJ2-6 | TRBV3-1 | CASSKYGGVRAGANVLTF
TRBJ2-7 | TRBV20-1 | CSAQDRRSSYEQYF
TRBJ1-5 | TRBV10-3 | CAISAWGRQAAGQPQHF
TRBJ2-7 | TRBV12-3/TRBV12-4 | CASRLAGAGGGEQYF
TRBJ1-5 | TRBV18 | CASSPPGTGINQPQHF